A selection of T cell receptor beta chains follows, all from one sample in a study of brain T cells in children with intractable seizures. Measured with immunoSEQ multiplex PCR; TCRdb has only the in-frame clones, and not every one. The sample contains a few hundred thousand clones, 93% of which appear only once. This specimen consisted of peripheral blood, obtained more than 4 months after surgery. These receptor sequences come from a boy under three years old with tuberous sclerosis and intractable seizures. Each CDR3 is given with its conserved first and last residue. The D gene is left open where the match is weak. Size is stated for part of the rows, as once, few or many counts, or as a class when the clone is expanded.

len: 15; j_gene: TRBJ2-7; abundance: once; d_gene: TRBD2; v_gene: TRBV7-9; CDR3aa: CASSSTSGRTYEQYF; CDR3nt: TGTGCCAGCAGCTCAACTAGCGGGAGGACCTACGAGCAGTACTTC
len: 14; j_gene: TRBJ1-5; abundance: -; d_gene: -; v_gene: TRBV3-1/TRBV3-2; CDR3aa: CASSQGTESSPQHF; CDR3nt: TGTGCCAGCAGCCAAGGGACGGAAAGCAGCCCCCAGCATTTT
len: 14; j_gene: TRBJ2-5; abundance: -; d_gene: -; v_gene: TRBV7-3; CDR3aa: CASSPVARGETQYF; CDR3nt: TGTGCCAGCAGCCCAGTCGCCAGGGGTGAGACCCAGTACTTC
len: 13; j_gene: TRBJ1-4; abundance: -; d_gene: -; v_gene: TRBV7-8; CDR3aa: CASSQGLPEKLFF; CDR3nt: TGTGCCAGCAGCCAGGGATTACCTGAAAAACTGTTTTTT
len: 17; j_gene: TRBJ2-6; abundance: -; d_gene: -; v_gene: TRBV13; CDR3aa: CASSSYNQGAGANVLTF; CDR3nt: TGTGCCAGCAGCTCATACAATCAGGGTGCCGGGGCCAACGTCCTGACTTTC
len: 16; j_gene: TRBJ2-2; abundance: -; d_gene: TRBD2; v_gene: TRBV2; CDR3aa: CASRPEIAGATGELFF; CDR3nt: TGTGCCAGCCGTCCCGAAATAGCGGGAGCAACCGGGGAGCTGTTTTTT
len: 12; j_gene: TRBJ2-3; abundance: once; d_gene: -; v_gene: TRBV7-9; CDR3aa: CASSSGTDTQYF; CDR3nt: TGTGCCAGCAGCTCAGGCACAGATACGCAGTATTTT
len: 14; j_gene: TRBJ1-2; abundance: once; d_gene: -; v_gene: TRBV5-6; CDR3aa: CASSLAAGVRGYTF; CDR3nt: TGTGCCAGCAGCTTGGCGGCAGGGGTACGTGGCTACACCTTC
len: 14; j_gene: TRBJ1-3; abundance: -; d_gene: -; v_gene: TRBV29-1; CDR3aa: CSVEGQGTGNTIYF; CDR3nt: TGCAGCGTTGAGGGTCAGGGAACTGGAAACACCATATATTTT
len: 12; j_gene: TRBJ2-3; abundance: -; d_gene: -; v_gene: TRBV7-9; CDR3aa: CASSSSGDTQYF; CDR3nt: TGTGCCAGCAGCTCCAGTGGAGATACGCAGTATTTT
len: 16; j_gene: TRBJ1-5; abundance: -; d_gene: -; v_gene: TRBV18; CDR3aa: CASSPRADSSVTPQHF; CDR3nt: TGTGCCAGCTCACCGCGGGCAGACAGCTCGGTTACGCCCCAGCATTTT
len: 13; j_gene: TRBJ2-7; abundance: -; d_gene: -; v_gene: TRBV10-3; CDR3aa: CAISAVQGGEQYF; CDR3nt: TGTGCCATCAGTGCGGTACAGGGAGGAGAGCAGTACTTC
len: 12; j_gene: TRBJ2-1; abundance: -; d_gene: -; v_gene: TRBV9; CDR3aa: CASSVPGNEQFF; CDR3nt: TGTGCCAGCAGCGTCCCCGGCAATGAGCAGTTCTTC
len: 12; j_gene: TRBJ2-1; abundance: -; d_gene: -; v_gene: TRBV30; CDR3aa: CAWSVGIHEQFF; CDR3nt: TGTGCCTGGAGTGTGGGGATCCATGAGCAGTTCTTC
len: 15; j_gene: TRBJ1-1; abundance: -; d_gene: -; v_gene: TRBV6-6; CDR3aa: CASTAVLGTSTEAFF; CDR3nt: TGTGCCAGCACCGCGGTCCTCGGGACGAGTACTGAAGCTTTCTTT
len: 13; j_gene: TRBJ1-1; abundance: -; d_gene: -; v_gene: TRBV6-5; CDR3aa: CASQRDINTEAFF; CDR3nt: TGTGCCAGCCAACGGGATATCAACACTGAAGCTTTCTTT
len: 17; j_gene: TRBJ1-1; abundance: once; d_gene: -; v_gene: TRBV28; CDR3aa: CASRRFRATAPSTEAFF; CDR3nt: TGTGCCAGCAGGAGGTTCAGGGCAACCGCACCATCCACTGAAGCTTTCTTT
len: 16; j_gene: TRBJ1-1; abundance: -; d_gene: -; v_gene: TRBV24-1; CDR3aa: CATSDSSPGFKTEAFF; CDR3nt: TGTGCCACCAGTGATTCGTCCCCGGGGTTCAAGACTGAAGCTTTCTTT
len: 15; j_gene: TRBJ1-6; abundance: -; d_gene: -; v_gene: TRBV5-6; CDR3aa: CASSLRTPNNSPLHF; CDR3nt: TGTGCCAGCAGCTTGAGGACACCAAATAATTCACCCCTCCACTTT
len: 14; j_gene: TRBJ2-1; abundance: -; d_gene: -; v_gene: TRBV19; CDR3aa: CASSIRGYYNEQFF; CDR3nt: TGTGCCAGTAGTATTCGAGGCTACTACAATGAGCAGTTCTTC
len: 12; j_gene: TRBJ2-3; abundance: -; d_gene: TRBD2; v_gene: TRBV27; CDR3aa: CASGTMTDTQYF; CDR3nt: TGTGCCAGCGGGACTATGACAGATACGCAGTATTTT
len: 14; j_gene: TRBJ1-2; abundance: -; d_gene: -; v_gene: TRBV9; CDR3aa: CASSVAPENYGYTF; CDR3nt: TGTGCCAGCAGCGTAGCCCCAGAAAACTATGGCTACACCTTC
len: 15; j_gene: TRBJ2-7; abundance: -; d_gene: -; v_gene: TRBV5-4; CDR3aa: CASLPFRDTFREQYF; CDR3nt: TGTGCCAGCCTGCCGTTCCGGGACACCTTTCGGGAGCAGTACTTC
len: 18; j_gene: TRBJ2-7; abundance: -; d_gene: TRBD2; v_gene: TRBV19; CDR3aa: CASSVQITRTSGDYEQYF; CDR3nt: TGTGCCAGTAGTGTCCAAATCACTAGGACTAGCGGGGATTACGAGCAGTACTTC
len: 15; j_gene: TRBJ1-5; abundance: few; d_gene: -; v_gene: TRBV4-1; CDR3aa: CASSPRSGEGQPQHF; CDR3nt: TGCGCCAGCAGCCCCCGGAGCGGGGAGGGTCAGCCCCAGCATTTT
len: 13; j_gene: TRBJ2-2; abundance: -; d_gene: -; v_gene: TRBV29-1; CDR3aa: CSVEEGSGGELFF; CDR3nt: TGCAGCGTTGAAGAGGGTTCCGGCGGGGAGCTGTTTTTT
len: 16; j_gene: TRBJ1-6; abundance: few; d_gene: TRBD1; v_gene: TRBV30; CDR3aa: CAWSERRTGLNSPLHF; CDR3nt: TGTGCCTGGAGTGAGCGGCGGACAGGGCTAAATTCACCCCTCCACTTT
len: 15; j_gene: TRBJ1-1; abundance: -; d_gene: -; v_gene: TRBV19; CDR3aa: CASTRVDRINTEAFF; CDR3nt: TGTGCCAGTACCCGCGTCGACCGAATTAACACTGAAGCCTTCTTT
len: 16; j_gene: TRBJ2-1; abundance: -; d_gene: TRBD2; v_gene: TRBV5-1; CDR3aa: CASSLERDLSYNEQFF; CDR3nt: TGCGCCAGCAGCTTGGAGCGGGACCTCTCCTACAATGAGCAGTTCTTC
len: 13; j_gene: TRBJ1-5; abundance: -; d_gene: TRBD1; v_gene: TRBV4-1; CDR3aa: CASQGASNQPQHF; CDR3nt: TGCGCCAGCCAGGGGGCGAGCAATCAGCCCCAGCATTTT
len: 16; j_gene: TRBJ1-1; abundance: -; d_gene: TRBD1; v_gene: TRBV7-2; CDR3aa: CASSFGQGGMNTEAFF; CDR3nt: TGTGCCAGCAGCTTCGGACAGGGAGGGATGAACACTGAAGCTTTCTTT
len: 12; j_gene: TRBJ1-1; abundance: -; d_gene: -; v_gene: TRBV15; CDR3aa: CATSNYGGGAFF; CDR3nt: TGTGCCACCAGCAATTACGGGGGCGGAGCTTTCTTT
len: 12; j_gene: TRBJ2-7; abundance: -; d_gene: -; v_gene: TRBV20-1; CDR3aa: CSASRGTYEQYF; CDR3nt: TGCAGTGCTAGTCGGGGAACCTACGAGCAGTACTTC
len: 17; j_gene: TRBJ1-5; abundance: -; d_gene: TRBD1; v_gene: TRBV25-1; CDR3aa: CASSEFKGQGLGQPQHF; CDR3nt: TGTGCCAGCAGTGAATTTAAGGGACAGGGCTTGGGTCAGCCCCAGCATTTT
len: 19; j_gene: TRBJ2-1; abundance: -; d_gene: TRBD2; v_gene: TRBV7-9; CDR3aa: CASSSPGLAGGYSYNEQFF; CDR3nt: TGTGCCAGCAGCTCACCGGGACTAGCGGGGGGGTACTCCTACAATGAGCAGTTCTTC
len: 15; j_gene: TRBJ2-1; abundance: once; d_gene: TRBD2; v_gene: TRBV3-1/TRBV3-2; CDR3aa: CASSQLLAGGNEQFF; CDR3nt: TGTGCCAGCAGCCAACTTCTAGCGGGAGGTAATGAGCAGTTCTTC
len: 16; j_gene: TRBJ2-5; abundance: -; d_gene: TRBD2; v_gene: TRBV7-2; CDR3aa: CASNLHWREGWETQYF; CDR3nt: TGTGCCAGCAACCTACACTGGCGGGAGGGGTGGGAGACCCAGTACTTC
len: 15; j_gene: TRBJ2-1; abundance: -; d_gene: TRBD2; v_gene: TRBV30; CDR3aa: CAWSVLAGAYNEQFF; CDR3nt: TGTGCCTGGAGTGTACTAGCGGGAGCCTACAATGAGCAGTTCTTC
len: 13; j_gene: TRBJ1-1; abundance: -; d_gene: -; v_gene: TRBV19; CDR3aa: CASSINLNTEAFF; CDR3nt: TGTGCCAGTAGTATTAACCTCAACACTGAAGCTTTCTTT
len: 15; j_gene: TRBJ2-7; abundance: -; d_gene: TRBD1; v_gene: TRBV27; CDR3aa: CASSLSGQGAYEQYF; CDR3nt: TGTGCCAGCAGTTTGAGTGGACAGGGGGCTTACGAGCAGTACTTC
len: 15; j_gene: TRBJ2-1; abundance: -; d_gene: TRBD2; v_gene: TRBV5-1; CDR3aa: CASSLTSGSYNEQFF; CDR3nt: TGCGCCAGCAGCTTGACTAGCGGGTCCTACAATGAGCAGTTCTTC
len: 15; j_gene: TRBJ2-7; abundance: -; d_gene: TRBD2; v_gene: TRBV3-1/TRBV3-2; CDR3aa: CASSRGTSGTYEQYF; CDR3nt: TGTGCCAGCAGCCGCGGGACTAGCGGGACCTACGAGCAGTACTTC
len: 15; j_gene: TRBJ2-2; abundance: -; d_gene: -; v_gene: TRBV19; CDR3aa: CASRGRGRDTGELFF; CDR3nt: TGTGCCAGTAGGGGCAGGGGGAGGGACACCGGGGAGCTGTTTTTT
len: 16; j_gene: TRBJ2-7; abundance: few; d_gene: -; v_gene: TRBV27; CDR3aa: CASSALGSGAGYEQYF; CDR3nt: TGTGCCAGCAGCGCCCTAGGGTCAGGGGCAGGCTACGAGCAGTACTTC
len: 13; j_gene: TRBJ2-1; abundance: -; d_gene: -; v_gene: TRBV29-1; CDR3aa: CSGEVGVGYEQFF; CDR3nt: TGCAGCGGAGAAGTGGGAGTAGGGTATGAGCAGTTCTTC
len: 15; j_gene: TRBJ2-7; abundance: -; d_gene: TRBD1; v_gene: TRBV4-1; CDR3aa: CASSQGVRGRYEQYF; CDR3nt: TGCGCCAGCAGCCAAGGTGTGAGGGGGCGGTACGAGCAGTACTTC
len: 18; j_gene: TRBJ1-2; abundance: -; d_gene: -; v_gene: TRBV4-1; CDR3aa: CASSQDLGPKGGGYGYTF; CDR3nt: TGCGCCAGCAGCCAAGACCTGGGGCCAAAGGGCGGGGGCTATGGCTACACCTTC
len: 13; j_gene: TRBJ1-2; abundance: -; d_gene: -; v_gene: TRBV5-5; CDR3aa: CASSLELYYGYTF; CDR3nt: TGTGCCAGCAGCTTGGAACTCTACTATGGCTACACCTTC
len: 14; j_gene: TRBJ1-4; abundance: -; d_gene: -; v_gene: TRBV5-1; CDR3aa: CASSLDGSNEKLFF; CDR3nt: TGCGCCAGCAGCTTGGACGGCTCTAATGAAAAACTGTTTTTT
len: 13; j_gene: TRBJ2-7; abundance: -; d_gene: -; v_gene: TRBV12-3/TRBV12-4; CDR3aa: CASTPGSTGEQYF; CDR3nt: TGTGCCAGCACACCCGGGTCCACTGGCGAGCAGTACTTC
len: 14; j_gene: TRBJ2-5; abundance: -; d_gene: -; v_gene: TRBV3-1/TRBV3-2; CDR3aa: CASSPQGLQETQYF; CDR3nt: TGTGCCAGCAGCCCTCAGGGGCTCCAAGAGACCCAGTACTTC
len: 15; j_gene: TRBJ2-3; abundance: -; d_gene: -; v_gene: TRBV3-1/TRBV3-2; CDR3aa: CASSLRAPMQDTQYF; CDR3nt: TGTGCCAGCAGCTTGAGAGCTCCCATGCAAGATACGCAGTATTTT
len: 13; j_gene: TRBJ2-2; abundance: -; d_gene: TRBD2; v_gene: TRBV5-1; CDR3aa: CASSREGTGELFF; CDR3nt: TGCGCCAGCAGCCGGGAGGGGACCGGGGAGCTGTTTTTT
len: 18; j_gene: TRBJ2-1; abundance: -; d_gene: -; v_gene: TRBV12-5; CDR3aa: CASAPPQTGDVVGSEQFF; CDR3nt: TGTGCTAGTGCCCCCCCCCAGACCGGAGACGTTGTCGGAAGTGAGCAGTTCTTC
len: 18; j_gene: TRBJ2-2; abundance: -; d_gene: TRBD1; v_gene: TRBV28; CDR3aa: CASSPAPWDREDTGELFF; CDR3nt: TGTGCCAGCAGCCCAGCGCCATGGGACAGGGAGGACACCGGGGAGCTGTTTTTT
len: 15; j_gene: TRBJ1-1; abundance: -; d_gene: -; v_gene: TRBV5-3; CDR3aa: CARSPGHPMNTEAFF; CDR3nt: TGTGCCAGAAGCCCGGGACACCCTATGAACACTGAAGCTTTCTTT
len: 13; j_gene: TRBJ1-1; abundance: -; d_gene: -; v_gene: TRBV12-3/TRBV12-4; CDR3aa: CASSSRQNTEAFF; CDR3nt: TGTGCCAGCAGTTCCCGACAGAACACTGAAGCTTTCTTT